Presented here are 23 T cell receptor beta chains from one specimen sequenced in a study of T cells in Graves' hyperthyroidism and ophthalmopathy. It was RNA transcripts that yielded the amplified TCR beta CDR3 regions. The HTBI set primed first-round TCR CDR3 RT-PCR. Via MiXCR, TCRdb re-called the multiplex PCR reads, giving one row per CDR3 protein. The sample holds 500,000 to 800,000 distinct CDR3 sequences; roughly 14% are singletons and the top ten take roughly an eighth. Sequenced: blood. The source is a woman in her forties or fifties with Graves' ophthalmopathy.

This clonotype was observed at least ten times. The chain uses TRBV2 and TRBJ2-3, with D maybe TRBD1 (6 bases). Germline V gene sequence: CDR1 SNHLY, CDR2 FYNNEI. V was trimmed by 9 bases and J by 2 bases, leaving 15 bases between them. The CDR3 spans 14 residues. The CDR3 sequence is CASSPDRYTDTQYF. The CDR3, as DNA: TGTGCCAGTAGCCCCGACAGGTACACAGATACGCAGTATTTT.

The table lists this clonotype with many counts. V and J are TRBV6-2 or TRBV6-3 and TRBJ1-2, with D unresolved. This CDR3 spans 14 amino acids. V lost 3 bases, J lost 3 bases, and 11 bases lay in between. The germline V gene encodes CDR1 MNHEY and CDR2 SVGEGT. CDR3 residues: CASSYDLDDYGYTF. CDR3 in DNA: TGTGCCAGCAGTTATGACCTGGATGACTATGGCTACACCTTC.

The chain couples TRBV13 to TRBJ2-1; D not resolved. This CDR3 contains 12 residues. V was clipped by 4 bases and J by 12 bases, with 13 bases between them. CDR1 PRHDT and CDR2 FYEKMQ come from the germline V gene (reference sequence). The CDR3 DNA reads TGTGCCAGCAGCTCCCTAGTCCGTGGGCAGTTCTTC. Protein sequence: CASSSLVRGQFF.

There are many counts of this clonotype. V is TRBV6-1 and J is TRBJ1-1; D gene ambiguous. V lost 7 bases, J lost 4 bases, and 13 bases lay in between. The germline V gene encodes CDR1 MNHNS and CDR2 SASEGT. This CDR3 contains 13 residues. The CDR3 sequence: CASIFAWGTEAFF. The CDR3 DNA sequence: TGTGCCAGCATATTCGCTTGGGGCACTGAAGCTTTCTTT.

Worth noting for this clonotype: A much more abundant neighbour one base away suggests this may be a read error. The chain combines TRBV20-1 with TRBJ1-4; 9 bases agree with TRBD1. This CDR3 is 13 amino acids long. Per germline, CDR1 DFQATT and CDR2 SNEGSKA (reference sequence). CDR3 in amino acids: CSAGTGQNERLFF. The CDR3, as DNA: TGCAGTGCCGGGACAGGGCAGAATGAAAGACTGTTTTTT.

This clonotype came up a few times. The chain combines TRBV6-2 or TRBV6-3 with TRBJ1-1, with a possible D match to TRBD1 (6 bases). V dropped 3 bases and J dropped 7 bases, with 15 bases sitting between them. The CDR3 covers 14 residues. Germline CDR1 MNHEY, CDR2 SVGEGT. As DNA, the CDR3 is TGTGCCAGCAGTTATATACAGGGTGGATTTGAAGCTTTCTTT. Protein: CASSYIQGGFEAFF.

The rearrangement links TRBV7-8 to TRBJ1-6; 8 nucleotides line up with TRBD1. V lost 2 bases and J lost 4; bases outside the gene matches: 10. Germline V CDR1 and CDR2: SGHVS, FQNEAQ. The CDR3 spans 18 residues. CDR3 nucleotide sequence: TGTGCCAGCAGCTTACACACGGACAGGGCGTCATATAATTCACCCCTCCACTTT. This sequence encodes CASSLHTDRASYNSPLHF.

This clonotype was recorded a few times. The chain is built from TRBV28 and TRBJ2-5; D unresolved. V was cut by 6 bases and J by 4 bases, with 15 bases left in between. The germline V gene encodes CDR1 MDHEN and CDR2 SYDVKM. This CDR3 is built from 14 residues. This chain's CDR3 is CASRGIGFRETQYF. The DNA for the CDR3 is TGTGCCAGCAGGGGCATCGGCTTCCGAGAGACCCAGTACTTC.

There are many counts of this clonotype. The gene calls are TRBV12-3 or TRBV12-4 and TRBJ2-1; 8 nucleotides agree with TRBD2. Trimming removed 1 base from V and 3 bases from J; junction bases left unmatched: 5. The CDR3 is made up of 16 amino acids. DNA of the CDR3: TGTGCCAGCAGTTTAGGGTGGCGGGAGGACTACAATGAGCAGTTCTTC. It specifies CASSLGWREDYNEQFF.

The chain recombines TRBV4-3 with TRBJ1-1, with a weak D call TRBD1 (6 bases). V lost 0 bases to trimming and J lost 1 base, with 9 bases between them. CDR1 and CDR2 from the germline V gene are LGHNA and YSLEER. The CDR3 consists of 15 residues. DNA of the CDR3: TGCGCCAGCAGCCAAGATGTGGACAGGAACACTGAAGCTTTCTTT. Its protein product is CASSQDVDRNTEAFF.

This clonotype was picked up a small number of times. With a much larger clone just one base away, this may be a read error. CDR3 sequence (DNA): TGTGCCCGCAGTTACTCTACCTCAACCTATGGCTACACCTTC. Protein: CARSYSTSTYGYTF. The chain recombines TRBV6-5 with TRBJ1-2; D ambiguous. This CDR3 region has 14 residues. Germline V lookup: CDR1 MNHEY, CDR2 SVGAGI.

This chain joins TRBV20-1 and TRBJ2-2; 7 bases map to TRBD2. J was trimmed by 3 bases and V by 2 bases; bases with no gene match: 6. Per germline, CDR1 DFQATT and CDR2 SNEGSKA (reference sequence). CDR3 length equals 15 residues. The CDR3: CSARREGRDTGELFF. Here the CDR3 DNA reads TGCAGTGCTAGAAGGGAGGGCCGGGACACCGGGGAGCTGTTTTTT.

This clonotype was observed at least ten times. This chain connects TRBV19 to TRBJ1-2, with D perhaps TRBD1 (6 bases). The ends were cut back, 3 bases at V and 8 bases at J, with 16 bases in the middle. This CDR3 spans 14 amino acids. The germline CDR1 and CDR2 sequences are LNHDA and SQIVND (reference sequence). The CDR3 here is CASSMYKQGNGYTF. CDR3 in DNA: TGTGCCAGTAGTATGTACAAACAGGGTAACGGCTACACCTTC.

The CDR3 nucleotides are TGTGCCAGCAGTCTCCGGACAGGGAATTACAATGAGCAGTTCTTC. Protein sequence: CASSLRTGNYNEQFF. This chain connects TRBV28 to TRBJ2-1, with TRBD1 identical over 8 bases. V trimming: 5 bases; J trimming: 4 bases; junction bases outside the gene matches: 7. Germline V CDR1 and CDR2: MDHEN, SYDVKM. The CDR3 is 15 residues long.

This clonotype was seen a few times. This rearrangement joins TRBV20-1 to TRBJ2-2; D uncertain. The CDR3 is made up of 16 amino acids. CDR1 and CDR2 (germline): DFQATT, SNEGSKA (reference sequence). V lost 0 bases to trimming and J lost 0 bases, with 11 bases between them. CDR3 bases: TGCAGTGCTAGAGACTACTTAGCAGCGAACACCGGGGAGCTGTTTTTT. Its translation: CSARDYLAANTGELFF.

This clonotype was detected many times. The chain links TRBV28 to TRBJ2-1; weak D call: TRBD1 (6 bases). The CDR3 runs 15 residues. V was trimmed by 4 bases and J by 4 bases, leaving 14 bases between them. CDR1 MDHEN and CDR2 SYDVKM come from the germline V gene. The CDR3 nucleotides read TGTGCCAGCAGTTGGGGACACAAGAATTACAATGAGCAGTTCTTC. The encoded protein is CASSWGHKNYNEQFF.

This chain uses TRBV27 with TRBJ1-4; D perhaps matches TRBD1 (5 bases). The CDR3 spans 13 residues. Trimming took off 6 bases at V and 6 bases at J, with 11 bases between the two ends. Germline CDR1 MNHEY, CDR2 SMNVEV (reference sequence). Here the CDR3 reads CASRETVYEKLFF. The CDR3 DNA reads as TGTGCCAGCAGGGAGACAGTTTATGAAAAACTGTTTTTT.

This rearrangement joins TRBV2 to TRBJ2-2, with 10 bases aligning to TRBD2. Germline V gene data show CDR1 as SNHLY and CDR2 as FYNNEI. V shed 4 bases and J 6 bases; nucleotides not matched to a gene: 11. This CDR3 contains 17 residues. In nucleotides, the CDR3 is TGTGCCAGCAGTGCTGCCGCTAGCGGGAGAGTAGCCGGGGAGCTGTTTTTT. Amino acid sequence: CASSAAASGRVAGELFF.

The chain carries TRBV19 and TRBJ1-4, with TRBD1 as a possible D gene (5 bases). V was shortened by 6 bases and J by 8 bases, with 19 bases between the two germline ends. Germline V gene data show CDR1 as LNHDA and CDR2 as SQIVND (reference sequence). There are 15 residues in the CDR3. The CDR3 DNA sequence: TGTGCCAGTAGGGCTCAGGCGGGGGATTTGGAAAAACTGTTTTTT. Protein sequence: CASRAQAGDLEKLFF.

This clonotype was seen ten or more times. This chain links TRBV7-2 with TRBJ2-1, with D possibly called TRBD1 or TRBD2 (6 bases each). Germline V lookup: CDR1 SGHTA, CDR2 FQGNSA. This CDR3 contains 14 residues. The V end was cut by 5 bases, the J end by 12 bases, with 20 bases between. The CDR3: CASSRPEIGGRQFF. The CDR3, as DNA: TGTGCCAGCAGCCGACCCGAGATAGGGGGGAGGCAGTTCTTC.

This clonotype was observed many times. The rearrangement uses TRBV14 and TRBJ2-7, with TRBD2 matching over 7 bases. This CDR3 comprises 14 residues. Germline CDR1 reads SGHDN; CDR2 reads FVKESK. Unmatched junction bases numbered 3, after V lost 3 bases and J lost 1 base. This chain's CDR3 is CASSHLADSYEQYF. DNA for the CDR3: TGTGCCAGCAGCCATCTAGCGGATTCCTACGAGCAGTACTTC.

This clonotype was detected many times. For the CDR3, the DNA is TGTGCCAGCAGTTACTCAGGGGCTCTCTATGAGCAGTTCTTC. Its protein is CASSYSGALYEQFF. The J gene is TRBJ2-1, the V gene TRBV6-2 or TRBV6-3; D is possibly TRBD1 (5 bases). Trimming shortened V by 0 bases and J by 8 bases, and 11 bases separated the two germline ends. The CDR3 spans 14 residues. Germline V gene sequence: CDR1 MNHEY, CDR2 SVGEGT.

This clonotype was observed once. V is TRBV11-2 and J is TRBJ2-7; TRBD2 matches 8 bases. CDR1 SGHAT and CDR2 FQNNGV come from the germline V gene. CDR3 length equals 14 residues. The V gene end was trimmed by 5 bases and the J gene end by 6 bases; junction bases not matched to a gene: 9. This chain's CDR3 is CASSPRGGGSEQYF. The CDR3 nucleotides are TGTGCCAGCAGCCCCCGGGGGGGGGGATCCGAGCAGTACTTC.